The text below deals with one T cell receptor beta chain. Its antigen remains unknown. The sample originates from a study of shared clonotypes between healthy human individuals. General study results and limits: Among donors, sharing of clonotypes was expected to be affected by sequencing depth. Around 4.7% of naive CD4 clonotypes were shared across four donors. What limited the represented genetic and exposure-history diversity was the small number of donors.

The CDR3 consists of 15 residues. Germline values: CDR1 LGHNA, CDR2 YNFKEQ. V gave up 3 bases and J gave up 8 bases, with 16 bases separating them. For sorted subsets, about 200 ng DNA per replicate equaled roughly 29,000 T cell genomes. Some clones are missing from TCRdb's copy, which holds only in-frame ones; the method was immunoSEQ multiplex PCR. The table lists roughly 2.2 million clones, 85% to 95% of them singletons. This TCR was sampled from a man younger than 30 in good health. Some clones in this sample may be carry-over from other donors' samples. J is TRBJ1-4 and V is TRBV4-2; no definite D call. The sample was naive CD4+ T cells from PBMCs. Subset indicated: CD45RA+ positively selected. CDR3 nucleotides: TGTGCCAGCAGCCATGGGAAAGCAGGAGGGGAAAAACTGTTTTTT. Its protein is CASSHGKAGGEKLFF.